The 5 T cell receptor beta chains below were found in one sample sequenced in a study of T cell responses to AZD1222 COVID-19 vaccine (dated by TCRdb to about 2021). This specimen's time point label, per the study, means: baseline before first vaccination. Libraries were made using the immunoSEQ multiplex PCR assay. In its TCRdb copy, this immuneACCESS table keeps in-frame sequences only and misses some clones. Where compared with another copy, unresolved V genes explain less than half of these, and the others have no known cause. Counted in this sample were about 97,000 clones; more than 75% of them appeared once. The leading ten clones occupy approximately 15% of the sample. The source was peripheral blood, collected on day 0 of AZD1222 vaccination. All receptors come from an adult in good health.

The V gene is TRBV5-4, the J gene TRBJ2-6; TRBD1 is a possible D gene (5 bases). V was cut by 4 bases and J by 0 bases, with 20 bases left in between. The CDR3 is 19 residues long. Per the germline V gene, CDR1 is SGHNT and CDR2 is YYREEE (reference sequence). The CDR3, as DNA: TGTGCCAGCAGCCCAGATTCGGCAGGGCTACTCTCTGGGGCCAACGTCCTGACTTTC. Translated: CASSPDSAGLLSGANVLTF.

The chain employs TRBV2 and TRBJ1-1; tentative D call: TRBD1 (6 bases). V lost 7 bases, J lost 2 bases, and 11 bases lay in between. CDR1 is SNHLY and CDR2 is FYNNEI in the germline V gene. The CDR3 loop spans 13 amino acids. The chain's CDR3 is CASTHRENTEAFF. The CDR3 coding sequence is TGTGCCAGCACGCACAGGGAAAACACTGAAGCTTTCTTT.

This chain joins TRBV29-1 and TRBJ2-2, with 9 bases fitting TRBD1. The junction had 7 bases not matched to a gene; V was cut back by 7 bases and J by 1 base. Per germline, CDR1 SQVTM and CDR2 ANQGSEA. The CDR3 length is 15 residues. The CDR3 DNA is TGCAGCGGGGCTCCGGGACAGGGGAACACCGGGGAGCTGTTTTTT. It specifies CSGAPGQGNTGELFF.

The genes are TRBV5-1 and TRBJ2-7; 8 nucleotides line up with TRBD2. Germline assignment: CDR1 SGHRS and CDR2 YFSETQ. Trimming at V came to 5 bases and at J to 2 bases, leaving 9 bases not matched to a gene. This CDR3 region has 15 residues. The CDR3 DNA reads as TGCGCCAGCAGAGAAAGCGGACTAGCAACCTACGAGCAGTACTTC. As protein: CASRESGLATYEQYF.

The chain recombines TRBV3-1 (or the pseudogene TRBV3-2) with TRBJ1-3; D is uncertain. From germline, CDR1 is LGHDT and CDR2 YNNKEL (reference sequence). There are 16 residues in the CDR3. The V end was cut by 0 bases, the J end by 4 bases, with 13 bases between. In DNA form, the CDR3 reads TGTGCCAGCAGCCAAGATCTCGGGGTCTCAGGAAACACCATATATTTT. Its translation is CASSQDLGVSGNTIYF.